The clone carrying this T cell receptor (beta chain) has a handful of counts. TCRdb used MiXCR to reprocess the RACE reads, holding one entry per CDR3 protein. Of 75,000 to 100,000 distinct CDR3 sequences listed, around 12% are singletons. This entry belongs to a study of human T cells and chemical hapten exposure. Study-level background: Mainly, slight library volume differences in the pool made TCR yields vary.

Time point defined: patch test 1, 2 weeks after DPC sensitization. Sample treatment: therapeutic diphenylcyclopropenone sensitization with weekly scalp DPC. This CDR3 has 13 amino acids. Germline values: CDR1 PRHDT, CDR2 FYEKMQ (reference sequence). V shed 5 bases and J shed 4 bases, with 10 bases lying between them. The chain carries TRBV13 and TRBJ2-3; D uncertain. The sequence was collected from a woman between 40 and 50 years old with alopecia areata. Some clones in this sample may be carry-over from other donors' samples. Sequencing used whole blood, obtained in connection with sensitization to the hapten diphenylcyclopropenone (DPC). The CDR3 region is CASSPVAADTQYF. Written as DNA, the CDR3 is TGTGCCAGCAGCCCCGTCGCGGCAGATACGCAGTATTTT.